These 2 T cell receptor beta chains share one sample of origin, sequenced in a study of cytomegalovirus exposure and HLA in healthy donors. In the PCR, 60 Vbeta and 13 Jbeta primers were used. Only in-frame clones appear in the TCRdb table, and some are missing; sequencing was by immunoSEQ multiplex PCR. The table shows around 100,000 clones, with about 79% occurring only once. The material sequenced was PBMCs. Receptors originate from a man aged 50-59 years in good health and CMV-seropositive.

This clone was detected a few times. V and J are TRBV2 and TRBJ2-3, with D possibly being TRBD2 (5 bases). The germline V gene has CDR1 SNHLY and CDR2 FYNNEI. The CDR3 extends over 13 amino acids. Trimming took 4 bases from V and 6 from J, leaving 11 bases between them. CDR3 residues: CASSVDGGDTQYF. DNA for the CDR3: TGTGCCAGCAGTGTGGACGGCGGGGATACGCAGTATTTT.

This chain links TRBV7-8 with TRBJ2-5, with a possible D match to TRBD1 (5 bases). The DNA end favors TRBJ2-7, so the J call may be wrong. This CDR3 region has 14 residues. The germline gives CDR1 SGHVS, CDR2 FQNEAQ. CDR3 amino acids: CASSLGQGLFEQYF. CDR3 DNA sequence: TGTGCCAGCAGCTTAGGCCAGGGTTTGTTCGAGCAGTACTTC.